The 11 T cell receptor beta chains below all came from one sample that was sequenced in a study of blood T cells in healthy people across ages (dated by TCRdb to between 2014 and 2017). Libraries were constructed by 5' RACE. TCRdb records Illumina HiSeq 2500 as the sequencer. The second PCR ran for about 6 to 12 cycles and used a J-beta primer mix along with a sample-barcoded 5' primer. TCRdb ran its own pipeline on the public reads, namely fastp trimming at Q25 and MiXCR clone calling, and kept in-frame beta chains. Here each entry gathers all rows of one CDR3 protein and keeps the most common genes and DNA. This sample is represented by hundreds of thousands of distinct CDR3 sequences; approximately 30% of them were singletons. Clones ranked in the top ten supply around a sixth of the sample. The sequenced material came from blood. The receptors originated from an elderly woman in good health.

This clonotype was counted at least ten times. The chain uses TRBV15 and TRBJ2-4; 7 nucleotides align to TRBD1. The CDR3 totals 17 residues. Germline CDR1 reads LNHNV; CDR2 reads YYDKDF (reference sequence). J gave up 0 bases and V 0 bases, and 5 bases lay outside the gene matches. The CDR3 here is CATSRDTTGLAKNIQYF. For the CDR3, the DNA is TGTGCCACCAGCAGAGATACGACAGGGCTAGCCAAAAACATTCAGTACTTC. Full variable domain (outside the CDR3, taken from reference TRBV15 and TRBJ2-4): DAMVIQNPRYQVTQFGKPVTLSCSQTLNHNVMYWYQQKSSQAPKLLFHYYDKDFNNEADTPDNFQSRRPNTSFCFLDIRSPGLGDTAMYLCATSRDTTGLAKNIQYFGAGTRLSVL.

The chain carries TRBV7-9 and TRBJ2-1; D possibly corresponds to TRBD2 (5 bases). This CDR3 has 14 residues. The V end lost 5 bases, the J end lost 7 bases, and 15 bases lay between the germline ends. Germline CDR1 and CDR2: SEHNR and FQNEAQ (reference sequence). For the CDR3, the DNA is TGTGCCAGCAGCCCTCGTGGGAGCAGAAATGAGCAGTTCTTC. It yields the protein CASSPRGSRNEQFF.

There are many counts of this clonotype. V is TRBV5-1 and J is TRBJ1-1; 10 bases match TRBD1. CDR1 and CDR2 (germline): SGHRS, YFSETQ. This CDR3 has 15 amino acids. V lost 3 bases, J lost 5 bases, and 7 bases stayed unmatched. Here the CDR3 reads CASSSQRTGGTEAFF. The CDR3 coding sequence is TGCGCCAGCAGCTCACAACGGACAGGGGGGACTGAAGCTTTCTTT.

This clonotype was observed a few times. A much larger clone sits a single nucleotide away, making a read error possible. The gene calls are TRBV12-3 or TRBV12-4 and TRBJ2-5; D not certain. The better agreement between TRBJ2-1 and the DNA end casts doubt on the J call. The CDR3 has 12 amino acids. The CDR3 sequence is CASSQTQETQFF. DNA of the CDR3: TGTGCCAGCAGTCAGACGCAAGAGACCCAGTTCTTC.

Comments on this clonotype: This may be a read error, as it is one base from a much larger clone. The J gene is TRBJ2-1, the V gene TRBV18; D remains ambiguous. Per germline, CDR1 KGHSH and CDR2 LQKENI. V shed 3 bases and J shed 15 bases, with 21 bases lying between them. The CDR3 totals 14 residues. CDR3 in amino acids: CASSPKPESHNTFF. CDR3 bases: TGTGCCAGCTCACCTAAACCTGAAAGCCATAATACGTTCTTC.

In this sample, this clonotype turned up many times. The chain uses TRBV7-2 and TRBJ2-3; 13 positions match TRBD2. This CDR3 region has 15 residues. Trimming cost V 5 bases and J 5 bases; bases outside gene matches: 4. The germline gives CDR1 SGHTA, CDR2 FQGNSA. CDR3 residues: CASSTSGGAIDTQYF. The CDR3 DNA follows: TGTGCCAGCAGCACTAGCGGGGGGGCGATAGATACGCAGTATTTT.

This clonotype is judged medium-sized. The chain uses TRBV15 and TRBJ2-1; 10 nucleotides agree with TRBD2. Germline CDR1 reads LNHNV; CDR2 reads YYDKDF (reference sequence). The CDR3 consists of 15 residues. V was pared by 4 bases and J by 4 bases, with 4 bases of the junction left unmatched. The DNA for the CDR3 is TGTGCCACCAGCACCAGCGGGGGGGCATACAATGAGCAGTTCTTC. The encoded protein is CATSTSGGAYNEQFF.

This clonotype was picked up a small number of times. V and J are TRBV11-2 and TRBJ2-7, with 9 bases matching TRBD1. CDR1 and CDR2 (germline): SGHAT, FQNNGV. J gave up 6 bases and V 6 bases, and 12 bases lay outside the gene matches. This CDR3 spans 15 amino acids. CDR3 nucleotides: TGTGCCAGCAGAAAACCCGGGACAGGGAAAAGCGAGCAGTACTTC. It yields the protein CASRKPGTGKSEQYF. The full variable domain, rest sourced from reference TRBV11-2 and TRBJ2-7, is EAGVAQSPRYKIIEKRQSVAFWCNPISGHATLYWYQQILGQGPKLLIQFQNNGVVDDSQLPKDRFSAERLKGVDSTLKIQPAKLEDSAVYLCASRKPGTGKSEQYFGPGTRLTVT.

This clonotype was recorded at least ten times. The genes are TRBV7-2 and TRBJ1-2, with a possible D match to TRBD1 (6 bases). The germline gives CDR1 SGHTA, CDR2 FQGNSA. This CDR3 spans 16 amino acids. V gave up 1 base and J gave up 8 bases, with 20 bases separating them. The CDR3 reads CASSLDSTRGARGYTF. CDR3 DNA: TGTGCCAGCAGCTTAGACTCGACGCGGGGGGCCAGAGGCTACACCTTC.

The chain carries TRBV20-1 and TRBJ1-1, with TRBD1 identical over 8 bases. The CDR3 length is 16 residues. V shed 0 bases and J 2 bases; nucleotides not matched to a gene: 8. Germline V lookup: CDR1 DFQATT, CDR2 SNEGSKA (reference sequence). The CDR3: CSARDRGTGGNTEAFF. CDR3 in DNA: TGCAGTGCTAGAGATAGGGGGACAGGAGGAAACACTGAAGCTTTCTTT.

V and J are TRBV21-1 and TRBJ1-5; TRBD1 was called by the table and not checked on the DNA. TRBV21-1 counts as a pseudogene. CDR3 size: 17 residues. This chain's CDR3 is CASSKEGDRDSNQPQHF. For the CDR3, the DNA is TGTGCCAGCAGCAAAGAGGGTGACAGGGATAGCAATCAGCCCCAGCATTTT.